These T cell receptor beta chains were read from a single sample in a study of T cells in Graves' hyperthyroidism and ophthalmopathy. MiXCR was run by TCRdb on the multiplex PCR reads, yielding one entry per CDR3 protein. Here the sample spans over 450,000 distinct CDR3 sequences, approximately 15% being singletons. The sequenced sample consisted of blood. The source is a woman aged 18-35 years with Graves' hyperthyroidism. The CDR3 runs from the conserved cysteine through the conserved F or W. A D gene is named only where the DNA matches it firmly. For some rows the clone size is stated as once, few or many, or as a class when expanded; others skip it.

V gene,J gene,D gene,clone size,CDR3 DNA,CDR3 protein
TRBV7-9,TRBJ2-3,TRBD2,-,TGTGCCAGCAGCTCCCGTGCTAGCGGGAGGGGGGGCACAGATACGCAGTATTTT,CASSSRASGRGGTDTQYF
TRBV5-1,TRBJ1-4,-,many,TGCGCCAGCTCGACGGCTGTTGAGGAAAAACTGTTTTTT,CASSTAVEEKLFF
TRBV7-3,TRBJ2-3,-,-,TGTGCCAGCAGCCTCACGTCGGCAGATACGCAGTATTTT,CASSLTSADTQYF
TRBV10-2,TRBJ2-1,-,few,TGCGCCAGCAAAGACCCAGGGGATGAGCAGTTCTTC,CASKDPGDEQFF
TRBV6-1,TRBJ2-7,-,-,TGTGCCAGCAGCGGAAGCGGTCTTTACGAGCAGTACTTC,CASSGSGLYEQYF
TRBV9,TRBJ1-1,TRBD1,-,TGTGCCAGCAGTCCCTGGAGAGGGGGACAGGGGGGCACTGAAGCTTTCTTT,CASSPWRGGQGGTEAFF
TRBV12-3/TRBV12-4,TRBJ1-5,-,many,TGTGCCAGCAGTCGTAGACAGGACAATCAGCCCCAGCATTTT,CASSRRQDNQPQHF
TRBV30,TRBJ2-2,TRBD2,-,TGTGCCTGGAAGGGACTAGATGCCGGGGAGCTGTTTTTT,CAWKGLDAGELFF
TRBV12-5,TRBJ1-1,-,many,TGTGCTAGTGGTTTGGAGGGAGCGGAAGCTTTCTTT,CASGLEGAEAFF
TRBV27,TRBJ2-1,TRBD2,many,TGTGCCAGCAGTTTGTCAGCGGGAAGCTCCTACAATGAGCAGTTCTTC,CASSLSAGSSYNEQFF
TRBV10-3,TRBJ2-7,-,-,TGTGCCACACTTGTCGCGGGCGACCGCGAGCAGTACTTC,CATLVAGDREQYF
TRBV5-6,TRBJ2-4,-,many,TGTGCCAGCAGCTTTGGGGGAAATACAAACATTCAGTACTTC,CASSFGGNTNIQYF